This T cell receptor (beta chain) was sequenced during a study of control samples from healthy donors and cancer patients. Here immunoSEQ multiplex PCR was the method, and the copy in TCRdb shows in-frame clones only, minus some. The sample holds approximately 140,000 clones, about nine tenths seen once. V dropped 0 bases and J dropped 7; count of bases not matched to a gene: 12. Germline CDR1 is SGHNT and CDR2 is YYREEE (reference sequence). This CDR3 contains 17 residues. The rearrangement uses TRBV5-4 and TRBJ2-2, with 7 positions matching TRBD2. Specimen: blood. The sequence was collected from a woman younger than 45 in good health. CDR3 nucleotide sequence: TGTGCCAGCAGCTTGGGCCCGCGAGCGGGGTACGACGGGGAGCTGTTTTTT. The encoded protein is CASSLGPRAGYDGELFF.